A selection of T cell receptor beta chains follows, all from one sample in a study of OX40 agonist ivuxolimab in advanced cancers. Libraries were prepared by immunoSEQ multiplex PCR; TCRdb keeps only in-frame clonotypes and omits some of them. The profile shows 49,000 or so clones, around 84% of them singletons. Specimen: CD4+ or CD8+ T cells sorted from blood, collected in a trial of the OX40 agonist ivuxolimab. These receptors were obtained from an adult with an advanced solid tumor such as melanoma, head and neck, liver or kidney cancer. Both conserved end residues are part of each CDR3. A D gene is named only where the DNA matches it firmly. The listing skips clone size in some rows; elsewhere it reads once, few, many or a size class.

TRBJ1-6 | TRBD1 | - | TRBV4-1 | TGCGCCAGCAGCCAAGATCAGGACAGGGGTCAGTCACCCCTCCACTTT | CASSQDQDRGQSPLHF
TRBJ2-5 | - | - | TRBV6-5 | TGTGCCAGCAGTTACTCTGGGGAGACCCAGTACTTC | CASSYSGETQYF
TRBJ1-5 | - | few | TRBV27 | TGTGCCAGCACCCCATTTTGGGCGCGGGGAATTCAGCCCCAGCATTTT | CASTPFWARGIQPQHF
TRBJ1-1 | - | few | TRBV11-2 | TGTGCCACATCAGGTGGCGGCACTGAAGCTTTCTTT | CATSGGGTEAFF
TRBJ1-1 | TRBD1 | - | TRBV10-3 | TGTGCCATCAGGAGGGGACAGGGGGACGAAGCTTTCTTT | CAIRRGQGDEAFF
TRBJ2-5 | TRBD2 | - | TRBV14 | TGTGCCAGCAGCCTCATCGCCCTTCTAGCGGAGGAGACCCAGTACTTC | CASSLIALLAEETQYF
TRBJ2-7 | - | once | TRBV11-2 | TGTGCCAGCAGCCAGGCGGGCAATCGATACGAGCAGTACTTC | CASSQAGNRYEQYF
TRBJ2-3 | TRBD2 | - | TRBV6-4 | TGTGCCAGCAGTGAAATAGGAGCGGGGGCCCAGACAGATACGCAGTATTTT | CASSEIGAGAQTDTQYF
TRBJ2-3 | - | - | TRBV13 | TGTGCCAGCAGCTCACCCGGGAACCTGGCAAGAAGCACAGATACGCAGTATTTT | CASSSPGNLARSTDTQYF
TRBJ2-1 | - | - | TRBV7-6 | TGTGCCAGCAGCTTATGGGCTTCCAATGAGCAGTTCTTC | CASSLWASNEQFF
TRBJ2-3 | TRBD2 | - | TRBV11-2 | TGTGCCAGCAGCTTAGGAAGAGGGCTAGCGGGAACAGATACGCAGTATTTT | CASSLGRGLAGTDTQYF
TRBJ2-5 | TRBD2 | - | TRBV7-9 | TGTGCCAGCAGCTTAAGGGCTAGCGGGAGGAAGACCCTACAAGAGACCCAGTACTTC | CASSLRASGRKTLQETQYF
TRBJ2-2 | - | few | TRBV7-3 | TGTGCCAGCAGCACGGGACAACCGAACACCGGGGAGCTGTTTTTT | CASSTGQPNTGELFF
TRBJ1-1 | - | - | TRBV5-4 | TGTGCCAGCAGCTCCCGGGCCTCCACAGGGAACACTGAAGCTTTCTTT | CASSSRASTGNTEAFF
TRBJ1-1 | - | - | TRBV6-5 | TGTGCCAGCAGTTTTGACAGGTCGGCTGAAGCTTTCTTT | CASSFDRSAEAFF
TRBJ2-7 | - | - | TRBV19 | TGTGCCAGTAGTGCGGGACTCCTCTCCTACGAGCAGTACTTC | CASSAGLLSYEQYF
TRBJ2-3 | TRBD2 | - | TRBV9 | TGTGCCAGCAGCGTACTTCCGGGACTAGCGAACTCAAACACAGATACGCAGTATTTT | CASSVLPGLANSNTDTQYF
TRBJ1-4 | TRBD1 | - | TRBV25-1 | TGTGCCAGCAGTGGCTCCGGGACAGGGGACGAAAAACTGTTTTTT | CASSGSGTGDEKLFF
TRBJ2-7 | - | - | TRBV11-2 | TGTGCCAGCAGCTTACAGATTTCCTACGAGCAGTACTTC | CASSLQISYEQYF
TRBJ2-1 | - | - | TRBV18 | TGTGCCAGCTCACCACAAAATCGCAATGAGCAGTTCTTC | CASSPQNRNEQFF
TRBJ2-2 | - | - | TRBV15 | TGTGCCACCAGCAGAGATGTGGGCACCGGGGAGCTGTTTTTT | CATSRDVGTGELFF
TRBJ2-7 | - | - | TRBV21-1 | TGTGCCAGCAGCAAGGGTCTCCGCTACGAGCAGTACTTC | CASSKGLRYEQYF
TRBJ1-1 | - | - | TRBV30 | TGTGCCTGGAGTGTACGGGGTAGGGGTGCATACACTGAAGCTTTCTTT | CAWSVRGRGAYTEAFF